These 4 T cell receptor beta chains came from one sample sequenced in a study of blood T cell repertoires in COVID-19. Data came from immunoSEQ multiplex PCR; TCRdb stores just in-frame clones and leaves some out. Among 110,000 or so clones listed, approximately 80% were seen once. Sequenced input: peripheral blood. The receptor source for this set is a woman in her 70s with acute or convalescent COVID-19.

CDR3 in amino acids: CAWSVRGNQPQHF. In nucleotides, the CDR3 is TGTGCCTGGAGTGTACGAGGGAATCAGCCCCAGCATTTT. This chain connects TRBV30 to TRBJ1-5; D is ambiguous. The V gene lost 0 bases and the J gene lost 4 bases, with 7 bases spanning the gap. CDR1 is GTSNPN and CDR2 is SVGIG in the germline V gene (reference sequence). The CDR3 covers 13 residues.

The chain is built from TRBV7-8 and TRBJ2-1; 9 bases are shared with TRBD2. V trimming: 5 bases; J trimming: 0 bases; junction bases outside the gene matches: 11. Germline loops: CDR1 SGHVS, CDR2 FQNEAQ. This CDR3 comprises 18 residues. As DNA, the CDR3 is TGTGCCAGCAGCGCCGACAGGGTTAGCGGGAGCTCCTACAATGAGCAGTTCTTC. This gives the protein CASSADRVSGSSYNEQFF.

The J gene is TRBJ2-2, the V gene TRBV3-1 (or the pseudogene TRBV3-2), with 12 nucleotides matching TRBD1. The length of the CDR3 is 19 residues. Trimming removed 4 bases from V and 4 bases from J; junction bases left unmatched: 13. CDR1 and CDR2 from the germline V gene are LGHDT and YNNKEL (reference sequence). For the CDR3, the DNA is TGTGCCAGCAGCCGCTCTTCCGGGACAGGGGGCCTGGGCACCGGGGAGCTGTTTTTT. Encoded protein: CASSRSSGTGGLGTGELFF.

The chain has TRBV20-1 and TRBJ1-2; D is unclear. Germline V lookup: CDR1 DFQATT, CDR2 SNEGSKA (reference sequence). Between the trimmed V and J ends, which lost 6 bases and 4 bases, there was a span of 9 bases. The CDR3 loop spans 11 amino acids. The CDR3 nucleotides read TGCAGTGCGGAGGGAGTCTATGGCTACACCTTC. The encoded protein is CSAEGVYGYTF.